The 8 T cell receptor beta chains below all came from one sample that was sequenced in a study of control samples from healthy donors and cancer patients. The repertoire was sequenced with immunoSEQ multiplex PCR; TCRdb's copy has only in-frame clones and lacks some. The sample consists of about 54,000 clones, approximately 95% of them appearing once. Source material: blood. Every receptor here comes from a woman aged 25-40 years in good health.

V gene TRBV5-1 combines with J gene TRBJ1-6, with a tentative D call TRBD1 (6 bases). Germline CDR1 and CDR2: SGHRS and YFSETQ. Between the trimmed V and J ends, which lost 4 bases and 8 bases, there was a span of 16 bases. The CDR3 length is 15 residues. The CDR3 nucleotides are TGCGCCAGCAGCCAGGGACACGGATCCGATTCACCCCTCCACTTT. Protein: CASSQGHGSDSPLHF.

This clone has a single count. CDR3 amino acids: CASSYSLAGNEQYF. CDR3 in DNA: TGTGCCAGCAGTTACTCGCTAGCGGGCAACGAGCAGTACTTC. The V call is TRBV6-5, the J call TRBJ2-7; 8 nucleotides match TRBD2. V lost 0 bases and J lost 5; bases outside the gene matches: 3. The length of the CDR3 is 14 residues. Germline V CDR1 and CDR2: MNHEY, SVGAGI.

The chain employs TRBV27 and TRBJ2-7; 9 bases align to TRBD2. This CDR3 region has 14 residues. Germline-derived CDR1 and CDR2 are MNHEY and SMNVEV (reference sequence). Unmatched junction bases numbered 4, after V lost 4 bases and J lost 3 bases. DNA for the CDR3: TGTGCCAGCAGTTCTGGACTAGCGCGCTACGAGCAGTACTTC. Amino acid sequence: CASSSGLARYEQYF.

The DNA for the CDR3 is TGTGCCAGCAGCTTAGTCCCCGCAGAACCGAACACTGAAGCTTTCTTT. As protein: CASSLVPAEPNTEAFF. The chain uses TRBV7-8 and TRBJ1-1; D is uncertain. Trimming took off 1 base at V and 1 base at J, with 13 bases between the two ends. The germline V gene has CDR1 SGHVS and CDR2 FQNEAQ. The CDR3 spans 16 residues.

The chain recombines TRBV7-9 with TRBJ2-7; tentatively, D is TRBD2 (5 bases). The CDR3 is 14 amino acids. Per the germline V gene, CDR1 is SEHNR and CDR2 is FQNEAQ (reference sequence). Trimming took 5 bases from V and 7 from J, leaving 18 bases between them. CDR3 protein: CASSLAVSSGEQYF. CDR3 DNA: TGTGCCAGCAGCCTGGCTGTGTCCTCGGGGGAGCAGTACTTC.

The chain couples TRBV3-1 (or the pseudogene TRBV3-2) to TRBJ2-3; D is undetermined. The length of the CDR3 is 14 residues. Deletions cut 8 bases from V and 0 bases from J, with 12 bases between. CDR1 is LGHDT and CDR2 is YNNKEL in the germline V gene (reference sequence). In DNA, the CDR3 is TGTGCCAGCCGGCTGACATATAGCACAGATACGCAGTATTTT. Its translation: CASRLTYSTDTQYF.

This clone appeared a single time. This chain connects TRBV5-4 to TRBJ2-1; the match to TRBD2 covers 10 bases. The CDR3 loop spans 15 amino acids. Germline CDR1 reads SGHNT; CDR2 reads YYREEE (reference sequence). With V trimmed by 5 bases and J by 6 bases, 8 bases remained unmatched. The CDR3 is CASSHELAGFNEQFF. In nucleotides, the CDR3 is TGTGCCAGCAGTCACGAACTAGCGGGATTCAATGAGCAGTTCTTC.

This chain links TRBV7-3 with TRBJ1-1, with TRBD1 as a possible D gene (5 bases). The length of the CDR3 is 15 residues. Germline CDR1 and CDR2: SGHTA and FQGTGA. V lost 0 bases and J 1 base, leaving 9 bases between the germline ends. The CDR3 DNA reads TGTGCCAGCAGCTTAACAGGGGCCCCGAACACTGAAGCTTTCTTT. It codes for CASSLTGAPNTEAFF.